This record covers a single T cell receptor beta chain. Its antigen is undetermined. This table comes from immunoSEQ multiplex PCR, and its TCRdb copy is limited to in-frame clones, with some not included. The sample has roughly 140,000 clones, about 78% seen once. The CDR3 spans 14 residues. Germline loops: CDR1 MNHEY, CDR2 SMNVEV (reference sequence). Trimming at V came to 6 bases and at J to 1 base, leaving 2 bases not matched to a gene. Relapse after autologous stem cell transplantation occurred in every patient, and brentuximab vedotin exposure varied. Complete response, partial response or progressive disease made up the best responses. This sample is part of a study of PD-1 blockade in classical Hodgkin lymphoma. Study-level information: Every 2 weeks, patients had 3 mg/kg nivolumab intravenously. Study-level results: When set against healthy donors, newly diagnosed patients were reported to show lower baseline TCR diversity. Baseline diversity resembling that of newly diagnosed patients was seen in complete responders.

This chain uses TRBV27 with TRBJ2-3; 9 nucleotides match TRBD1. The receptor was derived from a human donor with classical Hodgkin lymphoma. The specimen comprised peripheral blood mononuclear cells (PBMCs), sampled before the second cycle of nivolumab. This chain's CDR3 is CASRQGAGTDTQYF. CDR3 nucleotides: TGTGCCAGCAGACAGGGGGCGGGCACAGATACGCAGTATTTT.